These 32 T cell receptor beta chains were sequenced from one sample in a study of blood T cell repertoires in COVID-19. The data were produced by immunoSEQ multiplex PCR, yet TCRdb's version contains in-frame clones alone and is incomplete. This sample yields roughly 7,000 clones, of which roughly 88% are seen a single time; over 7.5% belongs to the top ten. Sequenced sample: peripheral blood. The source of these receptors is a human donor with active COVID-19. The donor label of this sample is uncertain.

The CDR3 protein is CASSKGHTSSYEQYF. CDR3 nucleotide sequence: TGTGCCAGCAGTAAGGGACACACGAGCTCCTACGAGCAGTACTTC. This rearrangement joins TRBV6-5 to TRBJ2-7; maybe TRBD1 (6 bases). Trimming stripped 5 bases from V and 0 bases from J, with 14 bases between. Germline lookup yields CDR1 MNHEY and CDR2 SVGAGI. The CDR3 consists of 15 residues.

V is TRBV3-1 (or the pseudogene TRBV3-2) and J is TRBJ1-1, with D uncertain. Germline V lookup: CDR1 LGHDT, CDR2 YNNKEL (reference sequence). Deletions cut 4 bases from V and 10 bases from J, with 13 bases between. This CDR3 contains 12 residues. This CDR3 reads CASSPVAGPAFF. As DNA, the CDR3 is TGTGCCAGCAGCCCCGTGGCAGGTCCAGCTTTCTTT.

The chain recombines TRBV5-1 with TRBJ1-1; D remains unclear. Per the germline V gene, CDR1 is SGHRS and CDR2 is YFSETQ. The CDR3 is 14 amino acids. V lost 4 bases, J lost 0 bases, and 10 bases lay in between. The CDR3 is CASSANLVNTEAFF. In DNA, the CDR3 is TGCGCCAGCAGCGCGAATCTAGTGAACACTGAAGCTTTCTTT.

The chain employs TRBV29-1 and TRBJ2-7, with TRBD1 matching over 7 bases. Germline CDR1 reads SQVTM; CDR2 reads ANQGSEA. This CDR3 comprises 14 residues. The ends lost 8 bases at V and 5 bases at J; junction bases unmatched: 15. CDR3 DNA sequence: TGCAGCATAACCCCCCGGGACAGTAAAAACGAGCAGTACTTC. Translating it yields CSITPRDSKNEQYF.

This chain uses TRBV29-1 with TRBJ2-1, with D tentatively TRBD2 (5 bases). Trimming removed 5 bases at V and 2 bases at J, with 13 bases between. The CDR3 totals 14 residues. Germline assignment: CDR1 SQVTM and CDR2 ANQGSEA. CDR3 DNA sequence: TGCAGCGTTTCAGGACTCCCCGCCTACAATGAGCAGTTCTTC. It encodes CSVSGLPAYNEQFF.

Written as DNA, the CDR3 is TGTGCCAGCAGTTTTAGTATCGGCGGCTACGAGCAGTACTTC. It is translated as CASSFSIGGYEQYF. The V call is TRBV27, the J call TRBJ2-7; D gene uncertain. V shed 3 bases and J shed 3 bases, with 12 bases lying between them. The germline V gene has CDR1 MNHEY and CDR2 SMNVEV (reference sequence). This CDR3 region has 14 residues.

The rearrangement links TRBV5-1 to TRBJ1-1, with D uncertain. This CDR3 has 12 residues. Trimming took off 2 bases at V and 6 bases at J, with 8 bases between the two ends. Germline-derived CDR1 and CDR2 are SGHRS and YFSETQ. This CDR3 is CASSLRGSEAFF. DNA of the CDR3: TGCGCCAGCAGCTTACGGGGTTCTGAAGCTTTCTTT.

In this sample, this clone turned up once. The chain carries TRBV5-4 and TRBJ2-3; TRBD1 aligns across 9 bases. Germline CDR1 is SGHNT and CDR2 is YYREEE (reference sequence). The ends lost 0 bases at V and 1 base at J; junction bases unmatched: 0. This CDR3 spans 15 amino acids. The DNA for the CDR3 is TGTGCCAGCAGCTTGGACAGGGGGCGCACAGATACGCAGTATTTT. Translating it yields CASSLDRGRTDTQYF.

V and J are TRBV12-5 and TRBJ2-3, with 16 nucleotides matching TRBD2. The V gene's germline CDR1 is LGHNT and CDR2 FRNRAP. The CDR3 extends over 19 amino acids. V lost 5 bases and J lost 3; bases outside the gene matches: 11. DNA for the CDR3: TGTGCTAGTGGTCCCCCCGGGACTAGCGGGAGGGCCGTGACAGATACGCAGTATTTT. Protein: CASGPPGTSGRAVTDTQYF.

The chain combines TRBV5-5 with TRBJ1-5; D is unclear. The CDR3 runs 14 residues. The V end was cut by 1 base, the J end by 4 bases, with 9 bases between. The germline gives CDR1 SGHKS, CDR2 YYEKEE (reference sequence). CDR3 coding DNA: TGTGCCAGCAGCTTGTGGGCGGGGAATCAGCCCCAGCATTTT. Translating gives CASSLWAGNQPQHF.

This clone has a handful of counts. This chain uses TRBV11-2 with TRBJ2-1, with D perhaps matching TRBD1 (6 bases). The CDR3 runs 15 residues. Trimming removed 5 bases at V and 7 bases at J, with 18 bases between. Germline loops: CDR1 SGHAT, CDR2 FQNNGV. As DNA, the CDR3 is TGTGCCAGCAGCCCTTGGGACATACCAGGGAATGAGCAGTTCTTC. It is translated as CASSPWDIPGNEQFF. Together with reference TRBV11-2 and TRBJ2-1, the CDR3 gives the full variable domain: EAGVAQSPRYKIIEKRQSVAFWCNPISGHATLYWYQQILGQGPKLLIQFQNNGVVDDSQLPKDRFSAERLKGVDSTLKIQPAKLEDSAVYLCASSPWDIPGNEQFFGPGTRLTVL.

The V call is TRBV5-6, the J call TRBJ1-2; 7 nucleotides match TRBD1. The CDR3 has 16 residues. J gave up 6 bases and V 3 bases, and 14 bases lay outside the gene matches. Germline V CDR1 and CDR2: SGHDT, YYEEEE. The CDR3 coding sequence is TGTGCCAGCAGCTCTCTAACCGGACAGGTGAGCGATGGCTACACCTTC. Amino acid sequence: CASSSLTGQVSDGYTF.

The chain carries TRBV5-8 and TRBJ1-1; D may be TRBD1 (5 bases). Between the trimmed V and J ends, which lost 0 bases and 0 bases, there was a span of 18 bases. The germline CDR1 and CDR2 sequences are SGHTS and YDEGEE. The CDR3 spans 18 residues. This CDR3 is CASSLGPGRDLMNTEAFF. Written as DNA, the CDR3 is TGTGCCAGCAGCTTGGGGCCCGGGAGGGACCTCATGAACACTGAAGCTTTCTTT.

The chain recombines TRBV24-1 with TRBJ1-2; 7 bases match TRBD1. CDR3 length equals 15 residues. From germline, CDR1 is KGHDR and CDR2 SFDVKD. The V segment lost 4 bases and the J segment 7 bases; nucleotides outside the gene matches: 11. For the CDR3, the DNA is TGTGCCACCAGTGACCCGAGGACCGCAGGGGGTGGCTACACCTTC. This translates into CATSDPRTAGGGYTF.

The chain joins TRBV7-2 to TRBJ2-5; 9 bases map to TRBD2. The germline gives CDR1 SGHTA, CDR2 FQGNSA. The CDR3 contains 16 residues. The V gene end was trimmed by 4 bases and the J gene end by 5 bases; junction bases not matched to a gene: 11. CDR3 loop: CASSSIAGVGGETQYF. CDR3 in DNA: TGTGCCAGCAGCTCCATAGCGGGGGTCGGTGGGGAGACCCAGTACTTC. The variable domain in full, with the rest retrieved from reference TRBV7-2 and TRBJ2-5, is GAGVSQSPSNKVTEKGKDVELRCDPISGHTALYWYRQSLGQGLEFLIYFQGNSAPDKSGLPSDRFSAERTGGSVSTLTIQRTQQEDSAVYLCASSSIAGVGGETQYFGPGTRLLVL.

The chain joins TRBV7-2 to TRBJ2-7; D is unresolved. V was cut by 3 bases and J by 4 bases, with 10 bases left in between. This CDR3 contains 13 residues. Germline CDR1 reads SGHTA; CDR2 reads FQGNSA. The CDR3 sequence is CASSFSSAYEQYF. CDR3 DNA: TGTGCCAGCAGCTTTTCTAGTGCTTACGAGCAGTACTTC.

DNA of the CDR3: TGTGCCAGCAGCTTAGAGGTTGGACAGTCCTACAATGAGCAGTTCTTC. It specifies CASSLEVGQSYNEQFF. This sequence joins TRBV7-2 and TRBJ2-1; a weak D match, TRBD1 (6 bases). Germline loops: CDR1 SGHTA, CDR2 FQGNSA. The length of the CDR3 is 16 residues. The V end lost 1 base, the J end lost 1 base, and 11 bases lay between the germline ends.

The V and J genes are TRBV6-2 or TRBV6-3 and TRBJ1-2; 9 nucleotides agree with TRBD1. Per germline, CDR1 MNHEY and CDR2 SVGEGT. This CDR3 region has 14 residues. Unmatched junction bases numbered 5, after V lost 5 bases and J lost 4 bases. CDR3 residues: CASSTQGALYGYTF. The CDR3 DNA sequence: TGTGCCAGCAGTACACAGGGGGCTCTCTATGGCTACACCTTC.

The chain carries TRBV5-4 and TRBJ2-5, with D perhaps TRBD2 (5 bases). The CDR3 runs to 13 residues. Germline V gene sequence: CDR1 SGHNT, CDR2 YYREEE (reference sequence). V gave up 6 bases and J gave up 5 bases, with 14 bases separating them. Here the CDR3 DNA reads TGTGCCAGCAAAGGTCCGAGAGGGGAGACCCAGTACTTC. Protein: CASKGPRGETQYF. The entire variable domain, with the rest obtained from reference TRBV5-4 and TRBJ2-5, is as follows: ETGVTQSPTHLIKTRGQQVTLRCSSQSGHNTVSWYQQALGQGPQFIFQYYREEENGRGNFPPRFSGLQFPNYSSELNVNALELDDSALYLCASKGPRGETQYFGPGTRLLVL.

V and J are TRBV3-1 (or the pseudogene TRBV3-2) and TRBJ2-1; TRBD1 matches at 10 bases. The germline V gene has CDR1 LGHDT and CDR2 YNNKEL (reference sequence). V was pared by 7 bases and J by 4 bases, with 4 bases of the junction left unmatched. This CDR3 has 14 amino acids. In DNA, the CDR3 is TGTGCCAGCAAGACAGGGGGCGGTTACAATGAGCAGTTCTTC. The encoded protein is CASKTGGGYNEQFF.

The CDR3 bases are TGTGCCAGCAGCGTCTGGTCTGACAGGGGAGAAAAACTGTTTTTT. Protein: CASSVWSDRGEKLFF. This chain joins TRBV9 and TRBJ1-4; 8 positions agree with TRBD1. V gave up 2 bases and J gave up 8 bases; unmatched junction bases: 8. This CDR3 is 15 amino acids long. CDR1 SGDLS and CDR2 YYNGEE come from the germline V gene.

This clone is a singleton in its sample. The rearrangement joins TRBV5-1 to TRBJ2-1; tentatively, D is TRBD1 (6 bases). The V end lost 3 bases, the J end lost 9 bases, and 19 bases lay between the germline ends. This CDR3 comprises 15 residues. Germline assignment: CDR1 SGHRS and CDR2 YFSETQ. In nucleotides, the CDR3 is TGCGCCAGCAGCTGGGACACTGCTCTGTTCAGTGAGCAGTTCTTC. This sequence encodes CASSWDTALFSEQFF.

CDR3 region: CASSQDLAAYNEQFF. For the CDR3, the DNA is TGTGCCAGCAGCCAAGATCTAGCAGCCTACAATGAGCAGTTCTTC. The chain links TRBV3-1 (or the pseudogene TRBV3-2) to TRBJ2-1, with D perhaps TRBD2 (5 bases). CDR1 is LGHDT and CDR2 is YNNKEL in the germline V gene (reference sequence). This CDR3 is 15 amino acids long. V was pared by 0 bases and J by 2 bases, with 8 bases between.

The CDR3, as DNA: TGTGCCTGGAGTGGAAGCCTTAGCCCTAGCACAGATACGCAGTATTTT. Its protein product is CAWSGSLSPSTDTQYF. The chain combines TRBV30 with TRBJ2-3; the D is unclear. Germline CDR1 reads GTSNPN; CDR2 reads SVGIG (reference sequence). CDR3 size: 16 residues. V was pared by 1 base and J by 0 bases, with 14 bases between.

This clone was counted a few times. This chain joins TRBV10-1 and TRBJ2-2; D remains ambiguous. V lost 3 bases to trimming and J lost 1 base, with 3 bases between them. CDR3 length equals 13 residues. Germline lookup yields CDR1 WNHNN and CDR2 SYGVQD (reference sequence). CDR3 sequence reads: CASSDKNTGELFF. The CDR3 DNA reads as TGCGCCAGCAGTGACAAGAACACCGGGGAGCTGTTTTTT.

The rearrangement links TRBV2 to TRBJ2-5; 8 bases match TRBD1. This CDR3 is 15 amino acids long. The germline CDR1 and CDR2 sequences are SNHLY and FYNNEI. V lost 7 bases, J lost 1 base, and 8 bases stayed unmatched. CDR3 sequence reads: CASTPNRGSQETQYF. The CDR3 DNA sequence: TGTGCCAGCACACCGAACAGGGGGTCCCAAGAGACCCAGTACTTC. The whole variable domain, filled in from reference TRBV2 and TRBJ2-5, reads EPEVTQTPSHQVTQMGQEVILRCVPISNHLYFYWYRQILGQKVEFLVSFYNNEISEKSEIFDDQFSVERPDGSNFTLKIRSTKLEDSAMYFCASTPNRGSQETQYFGPGTRLLVL.

The chain carries TRBV7-2 and TRBJ2-3; 10 bases align to TRBD2. V lost 1 base, J lost 3 bases, and 10 bases stayed unmatched. The CDR3 extends over 18 amino acids. Per germline, CDR1 SGHTA and CDR2 FQGNSA. CDR3 in amino acids: CASSLVFQTSGSTDTQYF. CDR3 DNA: TGTGCCAGCAGCTTAGTGTTCCAGACTAGCGGGTCTACAGATACGCAGTATTTT.

The rearrangement links TRBV11-3 to TRBJ2-4, with 9 nucleotides matching TRBD1. The ends lost 3 bases at V and 8 bases at J; junction bases unmatched: 11. Germline V gives CDR1 SGHNT, CDR2 YENEEA. The CDR3 is 16 residues long. The CDR3 DNA sequence: TGTGCCAGCAGCTTGGGCGGGACAGGGTTGAAGGACATTCAGTACTTC. Encoded protein: CASSLGGTGLKDIQYF.

The chain joins TRBV28 to TRBJ2-7; TRBD1 matches 11 bases. Germline V gene lookup returns CDR1 MDHEN and CDR2 SYDVKM. Germline trimming cut 4 bases from V and 3 bases from J; bases unmatched to any gene: 8. The length of the CDR3 is 16 residues. The DNA of the CDR3 is TGTGCCAGCAGTTGGCATAGGACAGGGGGCAGCTACGAGCAGTACTTC. Translating gives CASSWHRTGGSYEQYF.

The chain carries TRBV9 and TRBJ2-7; D unresolved. The CDR3 totals 13 residues. The germline CDR1 and CDR2 sequences are SGDLS and YYNGEE. V was pared by 4 bases and J by 0 bases, with 8 bases between. The CDR3 spells CASSRAVSYEQYF. CDR3 bases: TGTGCCAGCAGCCGCGCGGTCTCCTACGAGCAGTACTTC. Together with reference TRBV9 and TRBJ2-7, the CDR3 gives the full variable domain: DSGVTQTPKHLITATGQRVTLRCSPRSGDLSVYWYQQSLDQGLQFLIQYYNGEERAKGNILERFSAQQFPDLHSELNLSSLELGDSALYFCASSRAVSYEQYFGPGTRLTVT.

The CDR3 is CAWSTTGGDNYGYTF. For the CDR3, the DNA is TGTGCCTGGAGCACGACAGGGGGAGATAACTATGGCTACACCTTC. The rearrangement links TRBV30 to TRBJ1-2; 9 nucleotides align to TRBD1. Germline CDR1 reads GTSNPN; CDR2 reads SVGIG (reference sequence). This CDR3 has 15 residues. The ends lost 3 bases at V and 1 base at J; junction bases unmatched: 6.

The V gene is TRBV2, the J gene TRBJ2-3; D unclear. This CDR3 is built from 16 residues. The V and J ends lost 7 bases and 2 bases respectively, with 19 bases between them. From germline, CDR1 is SNHLY and CDR2 FYNNEI. The CDR3 DNA is TGTGCCAGCATCCAAACCCAGGTTTGGAACACAGATACGCAGTATTTT. This codes for CASIQTQVWNTDTQYF.